This note documents a single TCR beta chain sequence. What it recognizes is unknown. Negative magnetic isolation gave CD8+ and CD4+ cells; FACS enriched CD8+ TEMRA. This specimen belongs to a study of CD8 T cells in Susac syndrome. Regarding the study as a whole: CD4+ T cell repertoires in Susac syndrome exhibited no evidence of clonal expansion.

CDR3 size: 13 residues. Germline V gene sequence: CDR1 SGHRS, CDR2 YFSETQ. V gave up 4 bases and J gave up 9 bases, with 14 bases separating them. With random hexamers, reverse transcription was performed on roughly 0.45 to 1 ug of RNA. The TCR beta CDR3 was amplified by immunoSEQ multiplex PCR across 54 Vbeta, 13 Jbeta. TCRdb re-called the immunoSEQ multiplex PCR reads with MiXCR, one entry per CDR3 protein. Seen here are roughly 150,000 distinct CDR3 sequences, approximately 95% observed once, and the top ten hold 0.16%. Specimen: CD4+ T cells from PBMCs. The receptor was isolated from a human donor with Susac syndrome. V and J are TRBV5-1 and TRBJ1-5, with D unresolved. CDR3 coding DNA: TGCGCCAGCAGCCAGACACCTATCTCGCCCCAGCATTTT. Protein product: CASSQTPISPQHF.